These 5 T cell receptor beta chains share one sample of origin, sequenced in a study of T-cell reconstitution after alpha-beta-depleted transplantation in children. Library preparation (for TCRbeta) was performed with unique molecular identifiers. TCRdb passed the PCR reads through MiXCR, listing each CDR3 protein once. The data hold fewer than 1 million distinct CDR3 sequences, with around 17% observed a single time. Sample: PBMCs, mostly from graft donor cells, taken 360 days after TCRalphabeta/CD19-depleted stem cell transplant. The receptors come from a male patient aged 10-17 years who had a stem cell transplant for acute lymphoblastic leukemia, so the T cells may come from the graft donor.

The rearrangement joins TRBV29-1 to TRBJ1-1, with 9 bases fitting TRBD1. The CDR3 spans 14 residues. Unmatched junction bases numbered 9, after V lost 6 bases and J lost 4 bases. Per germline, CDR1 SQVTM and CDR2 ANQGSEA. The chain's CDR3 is CSVDRGQGTTEAFF. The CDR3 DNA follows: TGCAGCGTGGACCGTGGACAGGGGACCACTGAAGCTTTCTTT. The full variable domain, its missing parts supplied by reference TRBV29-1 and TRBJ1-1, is SAVISQKPSRDICQRGTSLTIQCQVDSQVTMMFWYRQQPGQSLTLIATANQGSEATYESGFVIDKFPISRPNLTFSTLTVSNMSPEDSSIYLCSVDRGQGTTEAFFGQGTRLTVV.

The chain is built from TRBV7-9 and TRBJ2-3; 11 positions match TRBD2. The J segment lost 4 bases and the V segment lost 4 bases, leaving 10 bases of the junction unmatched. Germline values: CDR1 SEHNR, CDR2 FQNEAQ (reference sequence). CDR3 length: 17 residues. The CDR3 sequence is CASSSSVSGRAPDTQYF. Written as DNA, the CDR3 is TGTGCCAGCAGCTCCTCTGTTAGCGGGAGGGCGCCAGATACGCAGTATTTT.

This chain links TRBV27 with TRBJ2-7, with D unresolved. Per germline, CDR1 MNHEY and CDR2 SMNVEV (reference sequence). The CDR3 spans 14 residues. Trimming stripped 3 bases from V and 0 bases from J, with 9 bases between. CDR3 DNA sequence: TGTGCCAGCAGTTTCTGGGCTAGCTCCTACGAGCAGTACTTC. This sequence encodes CASSFWASSYEQYF.

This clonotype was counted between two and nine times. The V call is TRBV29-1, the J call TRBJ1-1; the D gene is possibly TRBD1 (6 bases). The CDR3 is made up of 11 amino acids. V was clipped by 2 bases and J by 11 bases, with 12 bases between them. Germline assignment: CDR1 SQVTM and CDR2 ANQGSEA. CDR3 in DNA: TGCAGCGTTGAAATCGAGGGGGAGGCTTTCTTT. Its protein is CSVEIEGEAFF.

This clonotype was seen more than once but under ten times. The CDR3 nucleotides read TGTGCCAGCAGCCAACGACAGGGGCGCAATCAGCCCCAGCATTTT. Encoded protein: CASSQRQGRNQPQHF. The V call is TRBV12-3 or TRBV12-4, the J call TRBJ1-5, with TRBD1 identical over 8 bases. The V and J ends lost 6 bases and 2 bases, in that order; junction bases with no gene match: 6. The CDR3 runs to 15 residues.